This T cell receptor beta chain originates from a study of CD8 T cells in Susac syndrome. For this clonotype: As yet, its antigen is unknown.

Negative isolation yielded CD4+ and CD8+ T cells, and FACS enriched TEMRA cells. Study-wide points: The study recognized that its TCR sequencing and HLA analysis covered a relatively small number of individuals.

The CDR3 runs to 14 residues. Trimming took 3 bases from V and 5 from J, leaving 13 bases between them. With random hexamers, 0.5 to 1 ug RNA was reverse transcribed. Coverage of TCR beta CDR3 amplification by immunoSEQ multiplex PCR extended to 54 Vbeta and 13 Jbeta. MiXCR, run by TCRdb on the immunoSEQ multiplex PCR reads, gives a single entry per CDR3 protein. The table includes 150,000 to 250,000 distinct CDR3 sequences, about 95% detected once. This rearrangement joins TRBV12-3 or TRBV12-4 to TRBJ1-2, with unresolved D. The clonotype was recovered from a human donor with multiple sclerosis. Specimen: CD4+ T cells from PBMCs. The CDR3 sequence is CASSFRQTSYGYTF. DNA of the CDR3: TGTGCCAGCAGTTTTCGGCAGACCTCGTATGGCTACACCTTC.